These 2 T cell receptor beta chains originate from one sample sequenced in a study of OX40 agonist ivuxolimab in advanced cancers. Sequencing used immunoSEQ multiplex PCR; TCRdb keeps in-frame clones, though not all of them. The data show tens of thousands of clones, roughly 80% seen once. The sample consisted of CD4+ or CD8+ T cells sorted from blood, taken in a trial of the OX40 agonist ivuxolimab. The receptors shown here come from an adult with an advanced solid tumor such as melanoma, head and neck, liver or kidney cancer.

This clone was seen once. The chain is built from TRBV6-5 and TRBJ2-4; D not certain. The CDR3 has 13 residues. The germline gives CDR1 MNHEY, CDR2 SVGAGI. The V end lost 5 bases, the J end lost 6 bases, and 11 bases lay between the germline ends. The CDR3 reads CASSRGVRNIQYF. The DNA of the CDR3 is TGTGCCAGCAGTAGAGGAGTGAGAAACATTCAGTACTTC.

CDR3: CASSYQQVDTDTQYF. The CDR3 DNA reads TGTGCCAGCAGTTATCAGCAGGTGGATACAGATACGCAGTATTTT. The chain joins TRBV6-6 to TRBJ2-3; no firm D call. In germline, CDR1 is MNHNY, CDR2 SVGAGI (reference sequence). The CDR3 totals 15 residues. Trimming took 3 bases from V and 3 from J, leaving 13 bases between them.